This T cell receptor beta chain was identified in a study of shared clonotypes between healthy human individuals (TCRdb year 2020). About the full investigation: A few men and a couple of women, aged 18 to 49 years, made up the cohort. Per donor, leukapheresis produced somewhere between about 0.94 and 9 billion PBMCs. To estimate repertoire size and how much clonotypes are shared between individuals, the study performed deep sequencing of blood TCR repertoires from 4 to 6 healthy adults. For each donor, CD4 naive and CD4 memory were each run on three plates, CD8 naive on two plates, and CD8 memory on one plate. To increase sequencing depth and limit assay-specific biases, different laboratories used diverse techniques to prepare libraries and sequence TCR repertoires. Summary of the overall study and its limitations: Only blood was sampled, and tissue TCR repertoires likely differ from those in blood. Estimated clonotype richness was generally larger for naive than for memory subsets. The genetic and exposure-history diversity represented was limited by the small number of donors. Even with the large sequencing depth, rarefaction of the sorted-subset datasets indicated that sequencing was incomplete. Pairwise subsampling led to the expectation that sequencing depth would affect the degree of clonotype sharing among donors. Compared with non-shared clonotypes, the clonotypes found in all four sorted-subset donors had higher generation probabilities. About 5% of naive CD4, 3% to 4% of naive CD8, approximately 2.2% of memory CD4, and about 0.4% of memory CD8 clonotypes were shared across a handful of donors.

This clone showed up just once. Its target antigen remains unknown. Nothing much larger sits one base from this clone, and base qualities are not available. The donors were healthy, HIV-negative adults who had no recently reported acute infections or vaccinations. Every donor was a Caucasian adult living in Nashville, Tennessee, USA. CD4+ T cells were enriched through magnetic negative selection, after which naive cells were positively selected on CD45RA and the remaining negative fraction served as the memory subset. Blood was collected by leukapheresis, and PBMCs were isolated by Ficoll-Histopaque density gradient centrifugation and then cryopreserved in liquid nitrogen vapor phase. Analytical flow cytometry was used to check the purity and quantity of each magnetically sorted T cell population. Genomic DNA was isolated from every sorted fraction and measured by UV absorbance on a Nanodrop 2000c.

CDR1 and CDR2, per the germline V gene, are SGHDN and FVKESK. Measured from the cysteine to the phenylalanine, the CDR3 is 12 residues long. The retained sequence is limited to the CDR3, 36 bases, with the frame set at the first base. V is shortened by 1 base, J by 10 bases, and the region joining them spans 8 bases. TCR CDR3 regions were amplified from genomic DNA by multiplex PCR using the deep immunoSEQ assay. Extracted genomic DNA from each cell subset was spread evenly across all wells of several immunoSEQ 96-well plates, with each plate serving as a replicate. For sorted subsets, each replicate PCR was loaded with 200 to 250 ng genomic DNA, equivalent to about 33,000 T cell genomes. Purified libraries were quantified with a Qubit 3.0 fluorometer, sized on a Bioanalyzer 2100, and re-quantified with the KAPA Library Quantification kit. Each immunoSEQ 96-well plate was sequenced on its own single-read 150-cycle Illumina NextSeq 550 flow cell. Turning to the authors' computational methods: The immunoSEQ output contained only junctional sequences without quality scores, so filtering could not match that applied to full-length reads. Sequences were annotated with PyIR, a Python wrapper for IgBLAST v1.9, and V/J genes and CDR3 were assigned using IMGT germline references. Any read was removed if the V/J assignment was weak (E-value above 1e-6), the CDR3 was missing, or the read contained stop codons, out-of-frame junctions, or ambiguous translated residues. V3J clonotypes were defined as sequences sharing an identical inferred V gene, J gene, and CDR3 amino acid sequence. Percentage overlap between repertoires was calculated by dividing the number of shared unique clonotypes by the size of the smaller repertoire. Three approaches were used to assess repertoire richness: RTK rarefaction, the Chao1 estimator, and Recon v2.1 estimates of unobserved clonotypes. For all TCRbeta clonotypes obtained by the gDNA method from a few donors, generation probabilities were computed with OLGA. The source is immuneACCESS, and TCRdb retained only in-frame sequences with V and J called. Part of the clones is not carried over; for the studies checked, unresolved V genes explain less than half of this, and the remainder is unexplained. V and J calls and clone size come straight from that table; D and trimming were deduced from the DNA. In all, the sample holds a few million clones, and just under 95% of those were seen once. The top ten clones comprise 0.37% of the sample.

What was sequenced was naive CD4+ T cells from PBMCs. According to the study, the label for this sample's cell subset or site signals: CD45RA+ positively selected. Recombination joined TRBV14 with TRBJ1-3; tentative D gene TRBD1, with 5 bases matching. The TCR sequence derives from a man younger than 35 in good health. Some clones in this sample may be carry-over from other donors' samples. This receptor carries the CDR3 CASSQVGGTIYF. DNA sequence: TGTGCCAGCAGCCAAGTTGGGGGTACCATATATTTT.